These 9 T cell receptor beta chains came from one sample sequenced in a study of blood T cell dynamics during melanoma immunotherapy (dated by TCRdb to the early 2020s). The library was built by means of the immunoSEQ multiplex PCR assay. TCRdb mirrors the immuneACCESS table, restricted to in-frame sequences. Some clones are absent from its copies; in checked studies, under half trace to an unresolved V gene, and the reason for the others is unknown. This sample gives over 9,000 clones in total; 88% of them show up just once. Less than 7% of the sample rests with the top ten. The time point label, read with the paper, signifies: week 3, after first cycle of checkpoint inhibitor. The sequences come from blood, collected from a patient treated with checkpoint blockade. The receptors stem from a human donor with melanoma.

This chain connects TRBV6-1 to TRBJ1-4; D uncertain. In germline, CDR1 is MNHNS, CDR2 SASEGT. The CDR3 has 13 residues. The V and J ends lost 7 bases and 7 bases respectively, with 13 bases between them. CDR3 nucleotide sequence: TGTGCCAGCACCGAAAGGAGGGCTGAAAAACTGTTTTTT. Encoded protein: CASTERRAEKLFF.

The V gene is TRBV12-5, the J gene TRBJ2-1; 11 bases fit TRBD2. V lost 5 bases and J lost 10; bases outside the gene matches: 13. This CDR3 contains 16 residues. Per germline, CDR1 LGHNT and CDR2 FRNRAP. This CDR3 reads CASGPTTSGGPSEQFF. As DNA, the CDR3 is TGTGCTAGTGGTCCCACCACTAGCGGGGGCCCAAGCGAGCAGTTCTTC.

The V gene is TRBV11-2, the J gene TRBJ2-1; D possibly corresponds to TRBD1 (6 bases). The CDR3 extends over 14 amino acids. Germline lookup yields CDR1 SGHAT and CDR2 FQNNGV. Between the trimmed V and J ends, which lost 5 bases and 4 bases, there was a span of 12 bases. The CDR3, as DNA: TGTGCCAGCAGCAAGATACAGGGATACAATGAGCAGTTCTTC. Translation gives CASSKIQGYNEQFF.

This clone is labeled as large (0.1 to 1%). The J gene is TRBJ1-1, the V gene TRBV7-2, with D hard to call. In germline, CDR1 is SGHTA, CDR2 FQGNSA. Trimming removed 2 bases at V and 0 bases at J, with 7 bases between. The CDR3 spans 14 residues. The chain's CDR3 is CASSLQALNTEAFF. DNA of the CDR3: TGTGCCAGCAGCTTACAGGCTCTGAACACTGAAGCTTTCTTT.

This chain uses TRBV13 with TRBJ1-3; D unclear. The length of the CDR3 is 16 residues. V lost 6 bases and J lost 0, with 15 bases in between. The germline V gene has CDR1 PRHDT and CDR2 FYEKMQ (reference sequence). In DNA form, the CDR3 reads TGTGCCAGCAGGCCCGGCTTACTTAGCTCTGGAAACACCATATATTTT. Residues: CASRPGLLSSGNTIYF.

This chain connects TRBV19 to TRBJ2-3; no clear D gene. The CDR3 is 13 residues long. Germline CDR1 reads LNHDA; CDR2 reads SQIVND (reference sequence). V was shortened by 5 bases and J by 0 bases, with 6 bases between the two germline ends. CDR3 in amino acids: CASSDTSTDTQYF. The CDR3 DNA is TGTGCCAGTAGTGATACGAGCACAGATACGCAGTATTTT.

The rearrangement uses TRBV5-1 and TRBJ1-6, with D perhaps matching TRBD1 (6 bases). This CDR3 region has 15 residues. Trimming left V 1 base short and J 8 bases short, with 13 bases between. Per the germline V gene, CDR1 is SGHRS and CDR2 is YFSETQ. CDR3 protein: CASSLWAGVDSPLHF. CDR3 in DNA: TGCGCCAGCAGCTTGTGGGCAGGGGTAGATTCACCCCTCCACTTT.

The CDR3 DNA is TGCGCCAGCAGCGTGGGAGACCGCGAGGGGCAGTTCTTC. Translation: CASSVGDREGQFF. The chain joins TRBV5-1 to TRBJ2-1; weak D call: TRBD2 (5 bases). The V and J ends lost 4 bases and 12 bases respectively, with 17 bases between them. Germline V lookup: CDR1 SGHRS, CDR2 YFSETQ. The CDR3 sequence is 13 residues long.

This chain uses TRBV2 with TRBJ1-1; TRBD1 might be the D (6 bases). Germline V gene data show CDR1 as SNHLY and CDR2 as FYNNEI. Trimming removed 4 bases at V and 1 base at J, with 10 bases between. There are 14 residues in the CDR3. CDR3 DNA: TGTGCCAGCAGTGTCACACAGGGGAACACTGAAGCTTTCTTT. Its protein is CASSVTQGNTEAFF.